This T cell receptor (beta chain) was obtained from a study of Ad26.COV2.S vaccination and SARS-CoV-2 variants (dated by TCRdb to 2020 to 2023). About the study as a whole: Vaccine-arm donors came from COV1001, a multicentre, randomized, double-blind, placebo-controlled phase I-IIa trial of Ad26.COV2.S in healthy adults. Sequencing of the TCRbeta repertoire served to evaluate the specificity and breadth of SARS-CoV-2-reactive T cell receptors following Ad26.COV2.S vaccination. The TCR-sequenced set comprised approximately 30 samples: roughly 19 Ad26.COV2.S vaccine recipients, 5 placebo recipients and 8 SARS-CoV-2 convalescent individuals. Blinding of investigators to trial group allocation was maintained during experiments and outcome assessment. Dosing of Ad26.COV2.S was intramuscular, at either 5x10^10 or 1x10^11 viral particles, delivered as one shot or as two shots spaced 56 days apart. Participants in the trial were split at random into five groups of five each, receiving low-dose or high-dose Ad26.COV2.S once or twice, or else placebo on both occasions. General findings and caveats noted by the study authors: The study was not powered to compare responses between vaccine doses or regimens. Non-spike TCR breadth was comparable between vaccine and placebo recipients, consistent with the vaccine containing only spike. After vaccination, substantial breadth of spike-specific CD8+ and CD4+ T cell responses was reported. Higher spike-specific TCR breadth was observed in Ad26.COV2.S recipients than in placebo recipients (P = 0.0014). According to the authors, total T cell responses may have been underestimated by the TCR breadth and depth analyses.

As concerns this clone: Its antigen specificity is not known. Qualities for individual bases were not recorded, and no much larger clone is one base off.

The trim is 5 bases for V and 3 bases for J, with a gap of 10 bases between the germline ends. The CDR3 starts with the cysteine, ends with the phenylalanine, and has 13 residues. The kept DNA is CDR3 alone, 39 bases in frame from the first base. From the germline V gene (reference sequence), CDR1 is MNHNY and CDR2 is SVGAGI. The treatment or condition label for this specimen denotes: some 20 received Ad26.COV2.S at low or high dose, single or two shots; about 5 received placebo; per-sample allocation not given. For vaccine and placebo recipients, repertoires were sequenced using samples collected on day 63 after the first injection. In Cohort 1b, around 23 adults aged 18-55 years were enrolled at a single site in Boston, USA, between 29 July and 7 August 2020. Ad26.COV2.S was a replication-incompetent adenovirus type 26 vector expressing a prefusion-stabilized SARS-CoV-2 spike protein from the original Wuhan strain.

The immunoSEQ Assay was the method used to sequence TCRbeta CDR3 regions. After extraction, genomic DNA underwent amplification by bias-controlled multiplex PCR, followed by high-throughput sequencing. In the authors' own workflow: To quantify the absolute abundance of every unique TCRbeta CDR3 region, sequences were collapsed and filtered. T cell fraction was estimated by normalizing TCRbeta template counts to usable DNA, with usable DNA measured through amplification of reference genes found in all nucleated cells. Repertoire TCRs were annotated as SARS-CoV-2-specific by exact matching of V gene, CDR3 amino acid sequence and J gene to a known reactive TCR set. The reference SARS-CoV-2 TCR set came from MIRA and was filtered for enrichment in COVID-19-positive ImmuneCODE repertoires, removing public or cross-reactive TCRs. Drawing on the MIRA antigens, annotated TCRs were analysed further at the level of specific ORF or position within ORF. Breadth was defined as the number of annotated unique rearrangements divided by the total number of unique productive rearrangements, and depth was defined as the summed frequency of the annotated unique rearrangements. Two-sided Wilcoxon rank-sum tests were applied when comparing TCR breadth between groups. This immuneACCESS table, as held by TCRdb, lists in-frame sequences with V and J called but not all clones. Of the missing ones, under half trace to an unresolved V gene in checked studies; the others have no known cause. The DNA was the basis for D and trimming; V, J and clone size are from that table. Present in this sample are 500,000 or so clones, about 91% of which were seen just once. About 2.7% of the sample is held by the ten biggest clonotypes.

Recombination joined TRBV6-6 with TRBJ1-1, with the D gene not clear enough to name. The TCR comes from a person aged 18 to 65 who received the Ad26.COV2.S COVID-19 vaccine or a placebo. The input for sequencing was peripheral blood, taken in a trial of Ad26.COV2.S vaccine versus placebo. The CDR3 sequence is CASSTPVDTEAFF. Here is the DNA: TGTGCCAGCAGTACCCCAGTAGACACTGAAGCTTTCTTT.